The 16 T cell receptor beta chains in this list originate from one sample, sequenced in a study of CD8+ T cells in alopecia areata. RNA was extracted and reverse transcribed into cDNA as the sequencing template. Sequenced by immunoSEQ multiplex PCR; TCRdb stores in-frame clones only, minus some. Of 150,000 or so clones in the sample, more than 45% were seen once. The sequenced material came from CD4+ T cells sorted from blood. These receptors were obtained from a human donor with alopecia areata.

V usage is TRBV2 and J usage is TRBJ2-1; D not resolved. Germline CDR1 SNHLY, CDR2 FYNNEI. The CDR3 is 14 residues long. V lost 4 bases and J lost 0, with 7 bases in between. CDR3 sequence reads: CASSAASSYNEQFF. CDR3 sequence (DNA): TGTGCCAGCAGTGCGGCAAGCTCCTACAATGAGCAGTTCTTC.

The chain links TRBV5-6 to TRBJ2-7; D unresolved. The CDR3 length is 11 residues. V was clipped by 3 bases and J by 12 bases, with 13 bases between them. Germline values: CDR1 SGHDT, CDR2 YYEEEE. CDR3 region: CASSSDARLYF. The CDR3, as DNA: TGTGCCAGCAGCTCGGACGCCCGTCTGTACTTC. Full variable domain (remainder filled in from reference TRBV5-6 and TRBJ2-7): DAGVTQSPTHLIKTRGQQVTLRCSPKSGHDTVSWYQQALGQGPQFIFQYYEEEERQRGNFPDRFSGHQFPNYSSELNVNALLLGDSALYLCASSSDARLYFGPGTRLTVT.

This chain uses TRBV9 with TRBJ2-3; possibly TRBD2 for D (6 bases). Trimming took off 0 bases at V and 0 bases at J, with 8 bases between the two ends. The length of the CDR3 is 15 residues. The germline gives CDR1 SGDLS, CDR2 YYNGEE. This chain's CDR3 is CASSVVGTSTDTQYF. CDR3 nucleotides: TGTGCCAGCAGCGTAGTTGGGACTAGCACAGATACGCAGTATTTT.

Only a few counts were recorded for this clone. The chain links TRBV29-1 to TRBJ2-6; 8 bases are a match to TRBD1. The germline V gene has CDR1 SQVTM and CDR2 ANQGSEA. The CDR3 extends over 17 amino acids. With V trimmed by 3 bases and J by 3 bases, 10 bases remained unmatched. The CDR3 region is CSVDATRTGSGANVLTF. The CDR3 DNA reads TGCAGCGTTGACGCCACTCGGACAGGGAGTGGGGCCAACGTCCTGACTTTC.

This chain connects TRBV5-1 to TRBJ2-7, with a tentative D call TRBD1 (5 bases). Germline assignment: CDR1 SGHRS and CDR2 YFSETQ. Trimming stripped 6 bases from V and 5 bases from J, with 12 bases between. The CDR3 spans 12 residues. The CDR3 is CASTGPGNEQYF. In DNA form, the CDR3 reads TGCGCCAGCACTGGCCCAGGGAACGAGCAGTACTTC.

The rearrangement joins TRBV4-1 to TRBJ2-7, with 11 bases identical to TRBD1. Germline V gene lookup returns CDR1 MGHRA and CDR2 YSYEKL. The CDR3 consists of 15 residues. The trim removed 4 bases at V and 3 bases at J, leaving 5 bases unmatched. Written as DNA, the CDR3 is TGCGCCAGCAGCCTAGGGACAGGGGGTGTCTACGAGCAGTACTTC. This sequence encodes CASSLGTGGVYEQYF.

J is TRBJ1-4 and V is TRBV25-1, with no clear D. V was trimmed by 1 base and J by 8 bases, leaving 17 bases between them. This CDR3 is 16 amino acids long. CDR1 is MGHDK, CDR2 SYGVNS, per germline. The CDR3 region has the DNA TGTGCCAGCAGTGAATCCGAGGATGTGGTTTGGGAAAAACTGTTTTTT. Residues: CASSESEDVVWEKLFF.

The chain is built from TRBV29-1 and TRBJ2-7, with D hard to call. Germline V lookup: CDR1 SQVTM, CDR2 ANQGSEA. There are 11 residues in the CDR3. V was clipped by 4 bases and J by 2 bases, with 6 bases between them. This CDR3 is CSVGGPYEQYF. The CDR3 bases are TGCAGCGTTGGCGGACCCTACGAGCAGTACTTC.

This clone was observed once. The V call is TRBV14, the J call TRBJ2-3; weak D call: TRBD2 (5 bases). Trimming removed 2 bases at V and 6 bases at J, with 12 bases between. The germline gives CDR1 SGHDN, CDR2 FVKESK. The CDR3 consists of 14 residues. For the CDR3, the DNA is TGTGCCAGCAGCCAAAGAGGGCATGGGGATACGCAGTATTTT. Protein: CASSQRGHGDTQYF.

This rearrangement joins TRBV4-1 to TRBJ2-1, with D tentatively TRBD2 (5 bases). Germline V lookup: CDR1 MGHRA, CDR2 YSYEKL. The germline V and J ends were trimmed by 2 bases and 6 bases, with 8 bases remaining between them. The CDR3 has 13 residues. CDR3 nucleotides: TGCGCCAGCAGCCAAATCGGACTCAATGAGCAGTTCTTC. Residues: CASSQIGLNEQFF.

The J gene is TRBJ1-1, the V gene TRBV5-6, with unresolved D. The CDR3 is made up of 15 amino acids. Germline V gene data show CDR1 as SGHDT and CDR2 as YYEEEE. V lost 4 bases and J 0 bases, leaving 13 bases between the germline ends. The CDR3 here is CASSPRSVLNTEAFF. Written as DNA, the CDR3 is TGTGCCAGCAGCCCGCGGTCTGTTTTGAACACTGAAGCTTTCTTT.

The V and J genes are TRBV4-2 and TRBJ2-5, with D unclear. The ends were cut back, 5 bases at V and 5 bases at J, with 12 bases in the middle. Germline CDR1 is LGHNA and CDR2 is YNFKEQ. The CDR3 covers 13 residues. The CDR3 nucleotides are TGTGCCAGCAGCTGGGCCTTGCGGGAGACCCAGTACTTC. It yields the protein CASSWALRETQYF.

The chain uses TRBV6-5 and TRBJ2-7; D perhaps matches TRBD1 (6 bases). The CDR3 extends over 15 amino acids. Per germline, CDR1 MNHEY and CDR2 SVGAGI. V gave up 0 bases and J gave up 3 bases, with 12 bases separating them. The CDR3: CASSYSAGEGYEQYF. The CDR3 DNA reads as TGTGCCAGCAGTTACTCGGCAGGGGAAGGCTACGAGCAGTACTTC.

The chain links TRBV7-6 to TRBJ2-1; unclear D gene. The CDR3 has 16 residues. The V end was cut by 5 bases, the J end by 0 bases, with 14 bases between. Germline lookup yields CDR1 SGHVS and CDR2 FNYEAQ. The CDR3 bases are TGTGCCAGCAGCAAGGACCAGCCTAGCTCCTACAATGAGCAGTTCTTC. Translating gives CASSKDQPSSYNEQFF.

In this sample, this clone turned up a few times. This chain uses TRBV5-1 with TRBJ2-7; D is undetermined. With 0 bases removed from V and 5 bases from J, the gap between germline ends came to 9 bases. Germline CDR1 and CDR2: SGHRS and YFSETQ. This CDR3 has 13 residues. Here the CDR3 DNA reads TGCGCCAGCAGCTTGGGGGTCCTAGACGAGCAGTACTTC. Protein sequence: CASSLGVLDEQYF.

This clone has more than one count but fewer than ten. The chain uses TRBV5-1 and TRBJ1-5, with D possibly being TRBD1 (6 bases). With 5 bases removed from V and 5 bases from J, the gap between germline ends came to 11 bases. The CDR3 has 13 residues. CDR1 SGHRS and CDR2 YFSETQ come from the germline V gene. The CDR3 nucleotides read TGCGCCAGCAGGGGGGGGCTCGATCAGCCCCAGCATTTT. Translating it yields CASRGGLDQPQHF.